This T cell receptor beta chain emerged from a study of shared clonotypes between healthy human individuals. Study context: Three CD4 naive, three CD4 memory, two CD8 naive and one CD8 memory plate were used per donor.

CDR3 length: 11 residues. Trimming pared 4 bases from V and 4 bases from J, leaving 4 bases between. Germline-derived CDR1 and CDR2 are KGHSH and LQKENI. There are a few counts of this clone. This CDR3 is also generated by other DNA sequences in the sample. Generated by immunoSEQ multiplex PCR, the TCRdb table keeps only in-frame clones and is missing some. The sample lists approximately 2.5 million clones, 80% to 95% occurring once. Sequences were obtained from naive CD4+ T cells from PBMCs. Subset specified: CD45RA+ positively selected. The sequence was obtained from a man between 18 and 29 years old in good health. Some clones in this sample may be carry-over from other donors' samples. The chain joins TRBV18 to TRBJ1-1, with D unclear. CDR3 region: CASSQGTEAFF. The CDR3 coding sequence is TGTGCCAGCTCACAGGGCACTGAAGCTTTCTTT.